One sample yielded the 24 T cell receptor beta chains listed below, sequenced in a study of T cells in Graves' hyperthyroidism and ophthalmopathy. TCR beta CDR3 regions were amplified from RNA. When the TCR CDR3 underwent first-round RT-PCR, the HTBI primer set was used. TCRdb reanalysed the multiplex PCR reads using MiXCR and keeps one entry per CDR3 protein. The data show about 380,000 distinct CDR3 sequences, more than 14% seen once. The sample was blood. These receptors all come from a woman in her thirties with Graves' ophthalmopathy.

This clonotype appeared many times. The chain couples TRBV7-9 to TRBJ1-2; maybe TRBD1 (5 bases). CDR1 and CDR2 from the germline V gene are SEHNR and FQNEAQ (reference sequence). This CDR3 is built from 16 residues. V lost 5 bases, J lost 4 bases, and 20 bases lay in between. The CDR3 sequence: CASSADSSNGLYGYTF. The CDR3 DNA reads as TGTGCCAGCAGCGCAGACAGCTCCAACGGTCTCTATGGCTACACCTTC.

This clonotype has a handful of counts. J is TRBJ2-7 and V is TRBV6-2 or TRBV6-3; the D call may be TRBD1 or TRBD2 (5 bases each). Germline lookup yields CDR1 MNHEY and CDR2 SVGEGT. The V gene lost 0 bases and the J gene lost 2 bases, with 17 bases spanning the gap. The CDR3 covers 17 residues. The chain's CDR3 is CASSYSGMRGRAYEQYF. DNA of the CDR3: TGTGCCAGCAGTTACTCCGGTATGAGGGGAAGGGCCTACGAGCAGTACTTC.

This sequence joins TRBV6-1 and TRBJ1-2; D remains ambiguous. CDR1 MNHNS and CDR2 SASEGT come from the germline V gene. There are 13 residues in the CDR3. V lost 2 bases to trimming and J lost 2 bases, with 6 bases between them. Written as DNA, the CDR3 is TGTGCCAGCAGTGAATCTAGGAACTATGGCTACACCTTC. It yields the protein CASSESRNYGYTF.

This clonotype appeared many times. The CDR3 spells CASSQEEDSYNEQFF. Written as DNA, the CDR3 is TGCGCCAGCAGCCAAGAGGAAGACAGTTACAATGAGCAGTTCTTC. This chain joins TRBV4-1 and TRBJ2-1, with a tentative D call TRBD1 (5 bases). Germline CDR1 MGHRA, CDR2 YSYEKL. Deletions cut 0 bases from V and 4 bases from J, with 10 bases between. The CDR3 sequence is 15 residues long.

This chain links TRBV4-2 with TRBJ2-5, with 7 bases fitting TRBD2. Germline values: CDR1 LGHNA, CDR2 YNFKEQ. V gave up 1 base and J gave up 5 bases; unmatched junction bases: 1. The CDR3 covers 13 residues. CDR3 coding DNA: TGTGCCAGCAGCCAAGCCGGGGGGGAGACCCAGTACTTC. This sequence encodes CASSQAGGETQYF.

This chain connects TRBV5-5 to TRBJ1-1; D ambiguous. The V end was cut by 0 bases, the J end by 4 bases, with 13 bases between. The CDR3 is 15 amino acids. CDR1 is SGHKS and CDR2 is YYEKEE in the germline V gene (reference sequence). As DNA, the CDR3 is TGTGCCAGCAGCTTGGGGTCGGGGTTCGGCACTGAAGCTTTCTTT. Encoded protein: CASSLGSGFGTEAFF.

This clonotype was recorded many times. J is TRBJ2-5 and V is TRBV2; D tentatively fits TRBD1 or TRBD2 (5 bases each). Germline loops: CDR1 SNHLY, CDR2 FYNNEI. V dropped 3 bases and J dropped 5 bases, with 7 bases sitting between them. CDR3 length: 12 amino acids. DNA for the CDR3: TGTGCCAGCAGTGATGGGGGTGAGACCCAGTACTTC. Translating it yields CASSDGGETQYF.

This clonotype was observed many times. The chain employs TRBV10-3 and TRBJ2-1, with a weak D call TRBD1 (6 bases). This CDR3 is built from 18 residues. V was shortened by 4 bases and J by 3 bases, with 22 bases between the two germline ends. The germline V gene has CDR1 ENHRY and CDR2 SYGVKD. The DNA for the CDR3 is TGTGCCATCAGTGTCCACGGCCCCGACAGGAGTTACTACAATGAGCAGTTCTTC. Residues: CAISVHGPDRSYYNEQFF.

This clonotype has a count of ten or more. The DNA for the CDR3 is TGTGCCACCAGTGATTCGACAGGTTACAATGAGCAGTTCTTC. It translates to CATSDSTGYNEQFF. This chain uses TRBV24-1 with TRBJ2-1; D is possibly TRBD1 (6 bases). V was cut by 2 bases and J by 4 bases, with 8 bases left in between. In germline, CDR1 is KGHDR, CDR2 SFDVKD. The CDR3 consists of 14 residues.

The chain has TRBV18 and TRBJ2-5, with 10 bases identical to TRBD2. Trimming took 0 bases from V and 5 from J; bases not matched to a gene: 9. Per germline, CDR1 KGHSH and CDR2 LQKENI. This CDR3 has 17 amino acids. CDR3 in amino acids: CASSPPSGGASGETQYF. The CDR3 DNA follows: TGTGCCAGCTCACCACCGAGCGGGGGGGCCTCGGGCGAGACCCAGTACTTC.

This clonotype showed up many times. The V and J genes are TRBV5-1 and TRBJ2-3, with a weak D call TRBD2 (7 bases). In germline, CDR1 is SGHRS, CDR2 YFSETQ. Trimming took 6 bases from V and 10 from J, leaving 27 bases between them. This CDR3 is 16 amino acids long. The CDR3 sequence: CASTPNWGGASVAQYF. The DNA of the CDR3 is TGCGCCAGCACCCCAAATTGGGGGGGGGCCTCCGTCGCGCAGTATTTT.

This clonotype came up many times. This chain uses TRBV7-9 with TRBJ2-3; 11 bases are shared with TRBD2. Germline V gene lookup returns CDR1 SEHNR and CDR2 FQNEAQ (reference sequence). The CDR3 consists of 15 residues. Germline trimming cut 0 bases from V and 4 bases from J; bases unmatched to any gene: 0. The CDR3, as DNA: TGTGCCAGCAGCTTAGCACTAGCGGGGGCAGATACGCAGTATTTT. This codes for CASSLALAGADTQYF.

This clonotype was found a few times. The rearrangement joins TRBV5-1 to TRBJ2-5; 7 bases map to TRBD2. After removal of 0 bases from V and 0 bases from J, the junction contained 2 bases not matched to a gene. Looked up from germline, CDR1 is SGHRS and CDR2 is YFSETQ. The CDR3 contains 15 residues. CDR3 DNA sequence: TGCGCCAGCAGCTTGGGAGCGGGGAACCAAGAGACCCAGTACTTC. Its translation is CASSLGAGNQETQYF.

This clonotype was counted ten times or more. The chain employs TRBV6-1 and TRBJ1-1, with TRBD1 matching 10 bases. This CDR3 is built from 13 residues. CDR1 is MNHNS, CDR2 SASEGT, per germline. The ends lost 6 bases at V and 4 bases at J; junction bases unmatched: 2. DNA for the CDR3: TGTGCCAGCAGCCGGGACAGGGGCACTGAAGCTTTCTTT. This sequence encodes CASSRDRGTEAFF.

This clonotype was picked up a small number of times. The CDR3 reads CASSPIQGALVSGANVLTF. DNA of the CDR3: TGTGCCAGCAGCCCAATACAGGGGGCTTTAGTCTCTGGGGCCAACGTCCTGACTTTC. The J gene is TRBJ2-6, the V gene TRBV7-9, with TRBD1 identical over 9 bases. V shed 5 bases and J 0 bases; nucleotides not matched to a gene: 11. This CDR3 is 19 amino acids long. Per the germline V gene, CDR1 is SEHNR and CDR2 is FQNEAQ (reference sequence). Combining the CDR3 with reference TRBV7-9 and TRBJ2-6 gives the whole variable domain DTGVSQNPRHKITKRGQNVTFRCDPISEHNRLYWYRQTLGQGPEFLTYFQNEAQLEKSRLLSDRFSAERPKGSFSTLEIQRTEQGDSAMYLCASSPIQGALVSGANVLTFGAGSRLTVL.

V usage is TRBV19 and J usage is TRBJ2-3; 9 positions match TRBD2. Trimming cost V 5 bases and J 9 bases; bases outside gene matches: 15. Germline loops: CDR1 LNHDA, CDR2 SQIVND (reference sequence). CDR3 length equals 16 residues. The CDR3 DNA reads TGTGCCAGTAGTCCTCCTCCAGCGGGGGGAGTTCGGACGCAGTATTTT. This sequence encodes CASSPPPAGGVRTQYF.

This clonotype was counted at least ten times. The J gene is TRBJ2-3, the V gene TRBV4-1, with D uncertain. Trimming removed 0 bases from V and 2 bases from J, with 15 bases in between. This CDR3 is built from 17 residues. Germline V gene data show CDR1 as MGHRA and CDR2 as YSYEKL. The CDR3 sequence: CASSQDLGSYATDTQYF. The CDR3 bases are TGCGCCAGCAGCCAAGATCTCGGGTCATACGCCACAGATACGCAGTATTTT.

This clonotype was seen a handful of times. The chain joins TRBV4-2 to TRBJ2-5; no firm D call. In germline, CDR1 is LGHNA, CDR2 YNFKEQ. The CDR3 spans 13 residues. With 3 bases removed from V and 3 bases from J, the gap between germline ends came to 8 bases. CDR3 coding DNA: TGTGCCAGCAGCCAGAGATCCGAAGAGACCCAGTACTTC. As protein: CASSQRSEETQYF.

The gene calls are TRBV29-1 and TRBJ1-2; 9 bases are shared with TRBD1. There are 15 residues in the CDR3. The trim removed 2 bases at V and 8 bases at J, leaving 12 bases unmatched. From germline, CDR1 is SQVTM and CDR2 ANQGSEA. CDR3 DNA sequence: TGCAGCGTTGAAACCCCGGGACAGGGTCATATCGGCTACACCTTC. Translated: CSVETPGQGHIGYTF.

This clonotype was recorded at least ten times. The J gene is TRBJ1-2, the V gene TRBV4-1; possibly TRBD1 for D (6 bases). Deletions cut 1 base from V and 5 bases from J, with 14 bases between. The CDR3 has 15 amino acids. Germline loops: CDR1 MGHRA, CDR2 YSYEKL. The CDR3 bases are TGCGCCAGCAGCCAAGCCGGGGGCACAGATTATGGCTACACCTTC. It translates to CASSQAGGTDYGYTF.

V gene TRBV12-3 or TRBV12-4 combines with J gene TRBJ2-3, with 12 bases fitting TRBD2. This CDR3 has 18 amino acids. V was pared by 3 bases and J by 5 bases, with 12 bases of the junction left unmatched. CDR3 sequence (DNA): TGTGCCAGCAGTTTTAGAGGGGCTAGCGGGGGGGCCGGAGATACGCAGTATTTT. Its protein is CASSFRGASGGAGDTQYF.

V usage is TRBV5-5 and J usage is TRBJ2-5; 12 nucleotides align to TRBD1. The CDR3 has 15 residues. Germline trimming cut 0 bases from V and 14 bases from J; bases unmatched to any gene: 11. Per germline, CDR1 SGHKS and CDR2 YYEKEE (reference sequence). DNA of the CDR3: TGTGCCAGCAGCTTGGCAGGGACAGGGGGCGAAGGTCCCTACTTC. It specifies CASSLAGTGGEGPYF.

This clonotype was picked up many times. The gene calls are TRBV3-1 and TRBJ2-5; D is perhaps TRBD1 or TRBD2 (5 bases each). V gave up 7 bases and J gave up 5 bases, with 17 bases separating them. The CDR3 totals 14 residues. Germline V CDR1 and CDR2: LGHDT, YNNKEL (reference sequence). CDR3 DNA sequence: TGTGCCAGCACCCGTTTGAGGGGCGCGGAGACCCAGTACTTC. Protein sequence: CASTRLRGAETQYF.

This clonotype was counted many times. The chain employs TRBV27 and TRBJ1-2; possibly TRBD1 for D (6 bases). CDR3 length: 13 amino acids. Trimming took off 6 bases at V and 7 bases at J, with 15 bases between the two ends. Per germline, CDR1 MNHEY and CDR2 SMNVEV (reference sequence). The CDR3 reads CASRPTGSSGYTF. CDR3 in DNA: TGTGCCAGCAGGCCTACAGGGAGCTCTGGCTACACCTTC.